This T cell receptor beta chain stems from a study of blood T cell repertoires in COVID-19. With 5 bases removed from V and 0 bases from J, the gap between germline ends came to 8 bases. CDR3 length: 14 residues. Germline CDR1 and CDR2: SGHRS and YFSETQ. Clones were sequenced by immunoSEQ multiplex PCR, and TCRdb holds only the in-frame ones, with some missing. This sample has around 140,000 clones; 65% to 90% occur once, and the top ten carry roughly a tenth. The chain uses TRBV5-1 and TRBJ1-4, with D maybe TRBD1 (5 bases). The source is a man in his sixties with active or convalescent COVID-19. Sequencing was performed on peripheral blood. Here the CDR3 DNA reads TGCGCCAGCAGGGAAGGGGCAACTAATGAAAAACTGTTTTTT. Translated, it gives CASREGATNEKLFF.